The T cell receptor beta chain under discussion was sequenced for a study of blood T cells in healthy people across ages. Extraction of total RNA produced a minimum of 5.5 micrograms from each sample. Next came a second PCR, run for about 6 to 12 cycles, which used a sample-barcoded 5' primer along with a J-beta primer mix. CDR3-containing paired-end reads numbering at least 2.5 million came from each sample. TCRdb reanalysed the 5' RACE reads using MiXCR and keeps one entry per CDR3 protein. In the table there are 750,000 to 1,000,000 distinct CDR3 sequences, almost 30% of which are singletons. Germline V CDR1 and CDR2: KGHSH, LQKENI. Trimming removed 6 bases at V and 5 bases at J, with 10 bases between. This CDR3 is built from 12 residues. Another study also made use of these data, one on T cells of mothers and their children. This second report adds: Six children, together with their three healthy Caucasian mothers, made up the donors. Thymic selection shapes TCR recombination output similarly in related and unrelated pairs.

The V gene is TRBV18, the J gene TRBJ1-2; D unresolved. The sequence derives from a woman aged 40-49 years in good health. Sequencing input: blood. The chain's CDR3 is CASSPEAYGYTF. The CDR3 DNA is TGTGCCAGCTCGCCAGAGGCGTATGGCTACACCTTC.